This TCR beta chain was sequenced during a study of blood T cell repertoires in COVID-19. Under the authors' procedure: Using reference gene primer amplification, nucleated cell counts were estimated. Clones were sequenced by immunoSEQ multiplex PCR, and TCRdb holds only the in-frame ones, with some missing. V and J calls and clone size are those listed in that table; D and trimming were worked out from the DNA. Here the sample spans roughly 120,000 clones, 80% to 90% being singletons. CDR1 SGHAT and CDR2 FQNNGV come from the germline V gene. The CDR3 runs 14 residues. Trimming stripped 4 bases from V and 4 bases from J, with 13 bases between.

The sample comprised peripheral blood. This sequence originates from a human donor in a cohort sampled during active COVID-19. The chain couples TRBV11-2 to TRBJ1-2, with D perhaps matching TRBD1 (5 bases). In nucleotides, the CDR3 is TGTGCCAGCAGCTCAGTACGGGGACTCTATGGCTACACCTTC. Protein: CASSSVRGLYGYTF.